This T cell receptor (beta chain) was sequenced during a study of blood T cells in healthy people across ages. The CDR3 is made up of 14 amino acids. Germline V gene lookup returns CDR1 LGHNA and CDR2 YNFKEQ. The V end was cut by 4 bases, the J end by 5 bases, with 14 bases between. Primed by a sample-barcoded 5' primer and a J-beta primer mix, a second PCR proceeded for about 6 to 11 cycles. The authors tagged each cDNA molecule using a template-switch adaptor with 12 random nucleotides. TCRdb passed the 5' RACE reads through MiXCR, listing each CDR3 protein once. Seen here are 800,000 to 900,000 distinct CDR3 sequences, under 80% observed once, and the top ten hold 25% to 30%.

J is TRBJ1-1 and V is TRBV4-2, with D hard to call. Input material: blood. The TCR sequence derives from a man aged 30 to 39 in good health. Here the CDR3 DNA reads TGTGCCAGCAGCCCCGAAGTGGAAAGGACTGAAGCTTTCTTT. Translated: CASSPEVERTEAFF.